The entry below gives a single T cell receptor beta chain sequence along with its context. This entry belongs to a study of shared clonotypes between healthy human individuals. Trimming at V came to 0 bases and at J to 5 bases, leaving 2 bases not matched to a gene. CDR1 and CDR2 (germline): SGHTA, FQGNSA. The CDR3 runs to 14 residues. Profiled with immunoSEQ multiplex PCR; TCRdb holds only in-frame clones, not every one. The table records roughly 2.6 million clones, roughly nine tenths of them present only once. The sequence was obtained from a young man in good health. The rearrangement links TRBV7-2 to TRBJ2-7, with TRBD1 matching over 9 bases. Sequencing was carried out using naive CD4+ T cells sorted from blood. Specified subset: CD45RA+ positively selected. CDR3 in DNA: TGTGCCAGCAGCTTAGCGAGGACAGGGGACGAGCAGTACTTC. Its translation: CASSLARTGDEQYF.